This record looks at one TCR beta chain sequence and its context. The sequenced template was cDNA made from the entire isolated RNA. Reads from naive, central memory and regulatory T cell samples averaged about 3.57 million. The table came from immunoSEQ multiplex PCR; TCRdb's copy has only in-frame clones and leaves some out. Seen here are some 240,000 clones, about 11% observed once, and the top ten hold 1% to 1.5%. The data were obtained in a study of beta chain features in type 1 diabetes. Germline-derived CDR1 and CDR2 are LNHDA and SQIVND (reference sequence). V dropped 4 bases and J dropped 5 bases, with 16 bases sitting between them. This CDR3 is built from 15 residues.

This rearrangement joins TRBV19 to TRBJ2-3; tentatively, D is TRBD1 (5 bases). The sample taken for sequencing was central memory CD4+ T cells from blood. The sequence was collected from a man in his late teens or twenties in good health. CDR3: CASSNSVLRGDTQYF. The CDR3 DNA is TGTGCCAGTAGTAACAGCGTTCTAAGGGGAGATACGCAGTATTTT.